The source of this TCR beta chain is a study of T-cell reconstitution after alpha-beta-depleted transplantation in children. The V and J ends lost 6 bases and 4 bases, in that order; junction bases with no gene match: 2. This CDR3 contains 12 residues. Germline V gene lookup returns CDR1 DFQATT and CDR2 SNEGSKA (reference sequence). For TCRbeta, the library was prepared with unique molecular identifiers. TCRdb redid the calling of the PCR reads with MiXCR, one entry per CDR3 protein. Of 190,000 or so distinct CDR3 sequences in the sample, approximately 7% were seen once. This clonotype occurred many times.

The sequences come from PBMCs from the stem cell graft donor, collected from the stem cell graft. The sequence was collected from a human donor who donated a stem cell graft to a child with Wiskott-Aldrich syndrome. The chain joins TRBV20-1 to TRBJ2-5; 10 bases align to TRBD2. The CDR3 spells CSARLAGETQYF. The CDR3 DNA reads TGCAGTGCGAGACTAGCGGGAGAGACCCAGTACTTC.